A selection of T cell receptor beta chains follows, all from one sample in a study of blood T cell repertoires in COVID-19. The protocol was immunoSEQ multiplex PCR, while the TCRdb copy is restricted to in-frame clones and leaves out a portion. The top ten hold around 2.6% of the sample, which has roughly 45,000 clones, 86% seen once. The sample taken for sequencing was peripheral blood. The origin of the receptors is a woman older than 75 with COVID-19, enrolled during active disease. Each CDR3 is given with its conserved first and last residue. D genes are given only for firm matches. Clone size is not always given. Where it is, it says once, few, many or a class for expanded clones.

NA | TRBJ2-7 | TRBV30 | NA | TGTGCCTGGAGTTCACAGGGCTACGAGCAGTACTTC | CAWSSQGYEQYF
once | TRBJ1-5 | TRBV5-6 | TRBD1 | TGTGCCAGCAGCGGGGGACAGGGGGTATTCAGGCAGCCCCAGCATTTT | CASSGGQGVFRQPQHF
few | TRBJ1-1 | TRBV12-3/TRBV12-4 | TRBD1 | TGTGCCAGCAGCTCCCAGGGGGACACTGAAGCTTTCTTT | CASSSQGDTEAFF
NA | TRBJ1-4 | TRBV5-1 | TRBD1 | TGCGCCAGCAGCTTGGAACGGATCGACAGGGGACTTGAAAAACTGTTTTTT | CASSLERIDRGLEKLFF
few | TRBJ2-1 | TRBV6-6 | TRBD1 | TGTGCCAGCAGTCCCAGACAGGGGAGGTACAATGAGCAGTTCTTC | CASSPRQGRYNEQFF
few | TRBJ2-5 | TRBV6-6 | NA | TGTGCCAGCAGTTATACCCCCGTTACTGGGGCCGAGACCCAGTACTTC | CASSYTPVTGAETQYF
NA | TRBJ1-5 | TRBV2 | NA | TGTGCCAGCACATCAACGCGGGGAGGGGGGGCGGTTCAGCCCCAGCATTTT | CASTSTRGGGAVQPQHF
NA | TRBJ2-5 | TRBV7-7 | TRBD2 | TGTGCTAGCAGCCCCACCGGCGGGGGACAAGAGACCCAGTACTTC | CASSPTGGGQETQYF
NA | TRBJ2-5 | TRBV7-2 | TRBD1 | TGTGCCAGCAGCTTAGCCGGGACAGGGGGACAAGAGACCCAGTACTTC | CASSLAGTGGQETQYF
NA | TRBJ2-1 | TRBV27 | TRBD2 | TGTGCCAGCAGCCCCGATAGAAGCGGGAGGGCCATAGGCTATGAGCAGTTCTTC | CASSPDRSGRAIGYEQFF
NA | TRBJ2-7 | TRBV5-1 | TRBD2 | TGCGCCAGCAGCTCGACTAGCGGGAGGGCTTTCGACGAGCAGTACTTC | CASSSTSGRAFDEQYF
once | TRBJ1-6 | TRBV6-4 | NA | TGTGCCAGCAGCAGGGAAAGTCTCTATAATTCACCCCTCCACTTT | CASSRESLYNSPLHF
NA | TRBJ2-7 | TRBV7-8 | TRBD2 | TGTGCCAGCAGCTTACTAGCGGCGAGCTCCTACGAGCAGTACTTC | CASSLLAASSYEQYF
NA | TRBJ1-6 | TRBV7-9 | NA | TGTGCCAGCAAGGGGGTTTCTGGTTCACCCCTCCACTTT | CASKGVSGSPLHF
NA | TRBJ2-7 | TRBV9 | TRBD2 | TGTGCCAGCAGCGTAGCTTCTGAGGGACTAGCGGGGCGCGAGCAGTACTTC | CASSVASEGLAGREQYF
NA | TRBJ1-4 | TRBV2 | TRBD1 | TGTGCCAGCAGGGTGGACAGGTCGTCTAATGAAAAACTGTTTTTT | CASRVDRSSNEKLFF
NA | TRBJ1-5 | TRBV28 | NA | TGTGCCAGCAGTTTCGGGGGGCAGAGCAATCAGCCCCAGCATTTT | CASSFGGQSNQPQHF
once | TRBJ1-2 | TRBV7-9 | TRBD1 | TGTGCCAGCAGCCCGGACAGGAGCTGGGATGGCTACACCTTC | CASSPDRSWDGYTF
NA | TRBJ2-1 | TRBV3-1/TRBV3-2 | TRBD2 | TGTGCCAGCAGCCAAGATCTGGGACTAGCGGGAGGGAGCTCCTACAATGAGCAGTTCTTC | CASSQDLGLAGGSSYNEQFF
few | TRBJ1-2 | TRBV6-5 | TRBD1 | TGTGCCAGCAGTTCTCACAGCAGACAGGGGTCCTATGGCTACACCTTC | CASSSHSRQGSYGYTF
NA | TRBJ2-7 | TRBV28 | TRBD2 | TGTGCCAGCACCCCCTGGGGGGGGGCCTACGAGCAGTACTTC | CASTPWGGAYEQYF
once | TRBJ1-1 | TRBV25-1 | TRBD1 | TGTGCCAGCAGGGGACAGGGGGAGATGAACACTGAAGCTTTCTTT | CASRGQGEMNTEAFF
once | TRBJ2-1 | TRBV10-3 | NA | TGTGCCATCAGTGATTATGGCGGTAATGAGCAGTTCTTC | CAISDYGGNEQFF
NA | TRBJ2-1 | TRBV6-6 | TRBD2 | TGTGCCAGCAGTCCCCGGCTAGCGGGAGGGCCGAATGAGCAGTTCTTC | CASSPRLAGGPNEQFF
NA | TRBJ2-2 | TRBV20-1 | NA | TGCAGTGCCCAGGGTCCCGGGGAGCTGTTTTTT | CSAQGPGELFF
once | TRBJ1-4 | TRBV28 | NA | TGTGCCAGCAGGACCCCCCACGGGGGAGGCAATGAAAAACTGTTTTTT | CASRTPHGGGNEKLFF
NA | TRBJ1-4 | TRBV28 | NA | TGTGCCAGCAGTCCGCGGTTAAGGGGCGAAAAACTGTTTTTT | CASSPRLRGEKLFF
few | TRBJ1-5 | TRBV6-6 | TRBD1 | TGTGCCAGCAGTTACGGGACAGAGTATAGCAATCAGCCCCAGCATTTT | CASSYGTEYSNQPQHF
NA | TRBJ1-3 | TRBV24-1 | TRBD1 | TGTGCCACCAGTGATGCAAGAACAGGGGCTGGAAACACCATATATTTT | CATSDARTGAGNTIYF
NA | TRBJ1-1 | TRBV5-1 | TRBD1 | TGCGCCAGCAGCTTGCGACAGCCAGGGGGTGAAGCTTTCTTT | CASSLRQPGGEAFF
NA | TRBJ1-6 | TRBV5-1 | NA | TGCGCCAGCAGCTTTAAGGGGTTGGAGTCACCCCTCCACTTT | CASSFKGLESPLHF
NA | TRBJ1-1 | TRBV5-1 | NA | TGCGCCAGCAGCTTTACATCCGTAAGTGAAGCTTTCTTT | CASSFTSVSEAFF
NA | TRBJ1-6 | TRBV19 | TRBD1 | TGTGCCAGTAGTATAGATCGGACAGGGGACTGGAATTCACCCCTCCACTTT | CASSIDRTGDWNSPLHF
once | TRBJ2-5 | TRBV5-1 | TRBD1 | TGCGCCAGCAGCTCTGTGGGACAGGAGTTGGAGACCCAGTACTTC | CASSSVGQELETQYF
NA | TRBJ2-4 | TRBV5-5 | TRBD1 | TGTGCCAGCAGCTTGATCACAGGGGATTTGGCCAAAAACATTCAGTACTTC | CASSLITGDLAKNIQYF
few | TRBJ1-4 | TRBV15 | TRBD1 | TGTGCCACCAGCAGAAGAGGAGGGGGCGGTGAAAAACTGTTTTTT | CATSRRGGGGEKLFF
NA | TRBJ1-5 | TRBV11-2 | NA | TGTGCCAGCAGCTTAGGCGGTCAGCCCCAGCATTTT | CASSLGGQPQHF
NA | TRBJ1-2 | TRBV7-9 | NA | TGTGCCAGCAGCTTGACAGGTTATGGCTACACCTTC | CASSLTGYGYTF
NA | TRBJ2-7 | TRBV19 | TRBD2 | TGTGCCAGTACGGGGACTAGCGGGATGTACGAGCAGTACTTC | CASTGTSGMYEQYF
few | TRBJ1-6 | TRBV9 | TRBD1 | TGTGCCAGCAGCCACCGACAGGGGTCACCCCTCCACTTT | CASSHRQGSPLHF
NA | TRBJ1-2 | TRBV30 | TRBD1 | TGTGCCTGGAGTGTCCCTCGGGTTGGACAGGGAGCAGGCTACACCTTC | CAWSVPRVGQGAGYTF
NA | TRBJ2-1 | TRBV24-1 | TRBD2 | TGTGCCACCAGTGATCAGCGGGGGGACCTATACAATGAGCAGTTCTTC | CATSDQRGDLYNEQFF
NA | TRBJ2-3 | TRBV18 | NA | TGTGCCAGCTCACCGCGGTCCCTCCTAGATACGCAGTATTTT | CASSPRSLLDTQYF
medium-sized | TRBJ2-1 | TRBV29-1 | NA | TGCAGCTCTAGGGGGTATATGAATAATGAGCAGTTCTTC | CSSRGYMNNEQFF
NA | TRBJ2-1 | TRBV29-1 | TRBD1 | TGCAGCGCTAGCTCCGGGACAGGGGGCAATGAGCAGTTCTTC | CSASSGTGGNEQFF
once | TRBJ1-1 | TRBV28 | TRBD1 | TGTGCCAGTATCGAGGGGACAGGGATCGGGAACACTGAAGCTTTCTTT | CASIEGTGIGNTEAFF
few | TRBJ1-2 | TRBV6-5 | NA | TGTGCCAGCAGTTACTCATCGGGGGTGGGTGGCTACACCTTC | CASSYSSGVGGYTF
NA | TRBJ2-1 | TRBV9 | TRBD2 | TGTGCCAGCAGCGCCTACCAACTAGCGGGTTACAATGAGCAGTTCTTC | CASSAYQLAGYNEQFF
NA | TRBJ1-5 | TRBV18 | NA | TGTGCCAGCTCACCCGGTGACAGGAGACATAGCAATCAGCCCCAGCATTTT | CASSPGDRRHSNQPQHF
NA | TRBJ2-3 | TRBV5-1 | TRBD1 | TGCGCCAGCAGCTTGGGGACAGGGTGGACAGATACGCAGTATTTT | CASSLGTGWTDTQYF
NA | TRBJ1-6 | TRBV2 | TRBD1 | TGTGCCAGCAGGGGGCGTCAACCGGGACAGTTTTCACCCCTCCACTTT | CASRGRQPGQFSPLHF
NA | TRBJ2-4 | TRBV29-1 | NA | TGCAGCGTCGTCCGGGACATAAGGACCAAAAACATTCAGTACTTC | CSVVRDIRTKNIQYF
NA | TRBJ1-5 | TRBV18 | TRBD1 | TGTGCCAGCGCGGGACAGGGATCCAATCAGCCCCAGCATTTT | CASAGQGSNQPQHF
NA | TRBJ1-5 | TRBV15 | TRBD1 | TGTGCCACCAGCAGAGGGGGACAGGGGCATCAGCCCCAGCATTTT | CATSRGGQGHQPQHF
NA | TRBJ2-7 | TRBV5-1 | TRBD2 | TGCGCCAGCAGCCCTGAGGGGACTAGTGGCGAGCAGTACTTC | CASSPEGTSGEQYF
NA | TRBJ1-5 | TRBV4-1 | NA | TGCGCCAGCAGCCAAGAAACAGGGCATAGCAATCAGCCCCAGCATTTT | CASSQETGHSNQPQHF
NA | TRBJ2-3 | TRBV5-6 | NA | TGTGCCAGCAGCTTGGTGGGGGGTGTACTCACAGATACGCAGTATTTT | CASSLVGGVLTDTQYF
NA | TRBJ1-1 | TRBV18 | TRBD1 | TGTGCCAGCTCACCGGACTCAGGGGGCACTGAAGCTTTCTTT | CASSPDSGGTEAFF
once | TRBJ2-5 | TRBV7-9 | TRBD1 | TGTGCCAGCAGCTTAAGCTGGGCAGGACAGGGCCAAGAGACCCAGTACTTC | CASSLSWAGQGQETQYF